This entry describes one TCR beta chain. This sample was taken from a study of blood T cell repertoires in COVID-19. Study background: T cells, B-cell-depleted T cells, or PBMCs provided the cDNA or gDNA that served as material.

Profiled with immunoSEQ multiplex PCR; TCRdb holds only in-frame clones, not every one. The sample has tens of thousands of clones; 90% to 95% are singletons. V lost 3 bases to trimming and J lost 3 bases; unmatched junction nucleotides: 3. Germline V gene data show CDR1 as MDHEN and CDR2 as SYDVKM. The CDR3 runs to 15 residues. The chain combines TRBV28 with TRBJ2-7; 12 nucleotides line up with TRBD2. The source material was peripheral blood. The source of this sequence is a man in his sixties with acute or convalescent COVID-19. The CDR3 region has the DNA TGTGCCAGCAGTTTCACTAGCGGGAGGTTCTACGAGCAGTACTTC. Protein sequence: CASSFTSGRFYEQYF. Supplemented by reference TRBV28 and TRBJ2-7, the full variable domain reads DVKVTQSSRYLVKRTGEKVFLECVQDMDHENMFWYRQDPGLGLRLIYFSYDVKMKEKGDIPEGYSVSREKKERFSLILESASTNQTSMYLCASSFTSGRFYEQYFGPGTRLTVT.